The clone carrying this TCR beta chain has more than one count but fewer than ten. Its antigen is not known. The V end lost 5 bases, the J end lost 1 base, and 11 bases lay between the germline ends. Germline CDR1 and CDR2: MNHEY and SVGAGI. This CDR3 comprises 14 residues. The data stem from a study of OX40 agonist ivuxolimab in advanced cancers. Study-wide points: Also showing low normalized T-cell clonal expansion were some of the nonresponders.

Clones were sequenced by immunoSEQ multiplex PCR, and TCRdb holds only the in-frame ones, with some missing. This sample carries 40,000 or so clones, roughly 80% of them seen once, and the ten largest clones take 2% to 2.5%. The chain links TRBV6-5 to TRBJ1-1; unclear D gene. This TCR was sampled from an adult with an advanced solid tumor such as melanoma, head and neck, liver or kidney cancer. The sequencing used CD4+ or CD8+ T cells sorted from blood, collected in a trial of the OX40 agonist ivuxolimab. The DNA for the CDR3 is TGTGCCAGCAGTAGGACTTTTACGAACACTGAAGCTTTCTTT. It is translated as CASSRTFTNTEAFF.